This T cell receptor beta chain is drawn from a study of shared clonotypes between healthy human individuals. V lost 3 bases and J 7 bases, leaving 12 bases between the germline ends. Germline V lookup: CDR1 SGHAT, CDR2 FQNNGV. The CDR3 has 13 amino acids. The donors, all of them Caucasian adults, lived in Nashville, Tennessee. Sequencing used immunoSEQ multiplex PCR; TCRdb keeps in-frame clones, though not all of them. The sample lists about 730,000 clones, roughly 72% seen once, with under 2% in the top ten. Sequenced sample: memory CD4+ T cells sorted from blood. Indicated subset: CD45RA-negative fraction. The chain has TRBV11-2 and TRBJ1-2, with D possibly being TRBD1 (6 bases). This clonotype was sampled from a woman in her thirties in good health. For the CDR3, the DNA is TGTGCCAGCAGCTTTTTGGGGGCATTTGGCTACACCTTC. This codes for CASSFLGAFGYTF.